These 26 T cell receptor beta chains originate from one sample sequenced in a study of human T cells and chemical hapten exposure. One entry per CDR3 protein results from TCRdb running MiXCR on the RACE reads. The table lists more than 150,000 distinct CDR3 sequences, around 25% of them singletons. The time point here: patch test 3, about 24 weeks after DPC sensitization. Treatment specified: therapeutic diphenylcyclopropenone sensitization with weekly scalp DPC. The material was whole blood, obtained in connection with sensitization to the hapten diphenylcyclopropenone (DPC). The origin of the receptors is a woman in her thirties or forties with alopecia areata. Some clones in this sample may be carry-over from other donors' samples.

The chain employs TRBV2 and TRBJ2-6; TRBD2 aligns across 7 bases. V was pared by 3 bases and J by 2 bases, with 1 base of the junction left unmatched. This CDR3 has 15 residues. Germline CDR1 and CDR2: SNHLY and FYNNEI. CDR3 sequence reads: CASSEGGAGANVLTF. In DNA, the CDR3 is TGTGCCAGCAGTGAGGGGGGGGCTGGGGCCAACGTCCTGACTTTC. The full variable domain, with the rest looked up from reference TRBV2 and TRBJ2-6, is EPEVTQTPSHQVTQMGQEVILRCVPISNHLYFYWYRQILGQKVEFLVSFYNNEISEKSEIFDDQFSVERPDGSNFTLKIRSTKLEDSAMYFCASSEGGAGANVLTFGAGSRLTVL.

The rearrangement joins TRBV9 to TRBJ2-1; 12 bases are shared with TRBD2. This CDR3 spans 20 amino acids. V dropped 0 bases and J dropped 10; count of bases not matched to a gene: 20. Per germline, CDR1 SGDLS and CDR2 YYNGEE. CDR3 in amino acids: CASSVAGRPPGTSGPSEQFF. CDR3 bases: TGTGCCAGCAGCGTAGCCGGCAGACCGCCCGGGACTAGCGGGCCTAGCGAGCAGTTCTTC.

The chain recombines TRBV20-1 with TRBJ2-2, with TRBD1 matching over 8 bases. The V gene end was trimmed by 3 bases and the J gene end by 3 bases; junction bases not matched to a gene: 3. The germline gives CDR1 DFQATT, CDR2 SNEGSKA (reference sequence). The CDR3 contains 14 residues. In DNA, the CDR3 is TGCAGTGCTAGGACAGGGGCCTACACCGGGGAGCTGTTTTTT. Translation gives CSARTGAYTGELFF.

This clonotype was observed a handful of times. The V call is TRBV6-1, the J call TRBJ1-1; TRBD1 aligns across 8 bases. J was trimmed by 3 bases and V by 7 bases; bases with no gene match: 4. CDR3 length: 13 residues. The germline gives CDR1 MNHNS, CDR2 SASEGT. CDR3 sequence: CASTQGAYTEAFF. CDR3 coding DNA: TGTGCCAGCACCCAGGGGGCCTACACTGAAGCTTTCTTT.

J is TRBJ2-7 and V is TRBV29-1; 9 positions agree with TRBD2. The germline gives CDR1 SQVTM, CDR2 ANQGSEA. The CDR3 extends over 14 amino acids. Germline trimming cut 6 bases from V and 2 bases from J; bases unmatched to any gene: 8. In nucleotides, the CDR3 is TGCAGCGTCTATAGCGGGAGAGGGGCCTACGAGCAGTACTTC. Translation gives CSVYSGRGAYEQYF.

The chain is built from TRBV7-9 and TRBJ2-7, with 8 bases identical to TRBD1. J was trimmed by 1 base and V by 6 bases; bases with no gene match: 5. There are 14 residues in the CDR3. Per the germline V gene, CDR1 is SEHNR and CDR2 is FQNEAQ (reference sequence). CDR3 region: CASSTDRASYEQYF. The CDR3 region has the DNA TGTGCCAGCAGTACGGACAGGGCATCCTACGAGCAGTACTTC. The variable domain in full, with the rest retrieved from reference TRBV7-9 and TRBJ2-7, is DTGVSQNPRHKITKRGQNVTFRCDPISEHNRLYWYRQTLGQGPEFLTYFQNEAQLEKSRLLSDRFSAERPKGSFSTLEIQRTEQGDSAMYLCASSTDRASYEQYFGPGTRLTVT.

The rearrangement uses TRBV27 and TRBJ1-1, with D unresolved. Deletions cut 2 bases from V and 11 bases from J, with 15 bases between. The CDR3 covers 13 residues. Germline CDR1 is MNHEY and CDR2 is SMNVEV (reference sequence). The CDR3 DNA is TGTGCCAGCAGTTTAAGTAACAGAGGCGAGGCTTTCTTT. Translated, it gives CASSLSNRGEAFF.

This clonotype was recorded many times. The rearrangement uses TRBV4-3 and TRBJ2-3; D unclear. V dropped 0 bases and J dropped 3 bases, with 10 bases sitting between them. The CDR3 has 15 amino acids. Looked up from germline, CDR1 is LGHNA and CDR2 is YSLEER. This chain's CDR3 is CASSQDLVRTDTQYF. DNA of the CDR3: TGCGCCAGCAGCCAAGATCTGGTTAGAACAGATACGCAGTATTTT.

The chain uses TRBV28 and TRBJ1-5; 9 bases are shared with TRBD1. This CDR3 comprises 13 residues. Germline V CDR1 and CDR2: MDHEN, SYDVKM. The CDR3 loop is CAAGGTGNQPQHF. As DNA, the CDR3 is TGTGCTGCCGGCGGGACAGGGAATCAGCCCCAGCATTTT.

This clonotype was counted between two and nine times. The chain carries TRBV29-1 and TRBJ1-4; perhaps TRBD1 as D (5 bases). V lost 6 bases, J lost 5 bases, and 13 bases lay in between. The V gene's germline CDR1 is SQVTM and CDR2 ANQGSEA. The CDR3 consists of 13 residues. CDR3 in amino acids: CSVAGGRNEKLFF. The CDR3 DNA is TGCAGCGTCGCCGGGGGTAGAAATGAAAAACTGTTTTTT.

This chain uses TRBV29-1 with TRBJ2-3; unclear D gene. V shed 4 bases and J shed 1 base, with 3 bases lying between them. Germline loops: CDR1 SQVTM, CDR2 ANQGSEA. The CDR3 runs 11 residues. CDR3 sequence (DNA): TGCAGCGTTGTTGGCACAGATACGCAGTATTTT. It yields the protein CSVVGTDTQYF.

This clonotype was seen more than once but under ten times. J is TRBJ1-2 and V is TRBV7-8; a weak D match, TRBD1 (5 bases). This CDR3 is 13 amino acids long. CDR1 and CDR2 (germline): SGHVS, FQNEAQ. V dropped 4 bases and J dropped 6 bases, with 12 bases sitting between them. The CDR3 DNA reads TGTGCCAGCAGCTCGATGCGGGGGAATGGCTACACCTTC. This sequence encodes CASSSMRGNGYTF.

The rearrangement links TRBV6-6 to TRBJ2-3; 7 nucleotides match TRBD2. The CDR3 loop spans 14 amino acids. The V gene's germline CDR1 is MNHNY and CDR2 SVGAGI (reference sequence). Germline trimming cut 2 bases from V and 4 bases from J; bases unmatched to any gene: 3. CDR3 protein: CASSYVGGPDTQYF. In nucleotides, the CDR3 is TGTGCCAGCAGTTACGTGGGAGGGCCAGATACGCAGTATTTT.

The chain has TRBV28 and TRBJ1-1; 7 positions match TRBD1. The CDR3 length is 14 residues. CDR1 is MDHEN and CDR2 is SYDVKM in the germline V gene. The trim removed 4 bases at V and 3 bases at J, leaving 5 bases unmatched. Here the CDR3 DNA reads TGTGCCAGCAGTTCTGCTCAGGGGGACACTGAAGCTTTCTTT. It specifies CASSSAQGDTEAFF.

This chain links TRBV24-1 with TRBJ2-5, with TRBD1 identical over 7 bases. CDR1 and CDR2 (germline): KGHDR, SFDVKD. The CDR3 sequence is 13 residues long. With V trimmed by 9 bases and J by 4 bases, 7 bases remained unmatched. This CDR3 reads CATALAGGETQYF. CDR3 coding DNA: TGTGCCACCGCCCTGGCAGGGGGAGAGACCCAGTACTTC.

V and J are TRBV28 and TRBJ2-7, with D possibly called TRBD1 or TRBD2 (6 bases each). The CDR3 extends over 13 amino acids. Germline V CDR1 and CDR2: MDHEN, SYDVKM. Trimming removed 10 bases from V and 4 bases from J, with 17 bases in between. The CDR3 nucleotides read TGTGCCACGGCGGGACACATTCATTACGAGCAGTACTTC. This sequence encodes CATAGHIHYEQYF.

V usage is TRBV29-1 and J usage is TRBJ2-3, with D unresolved. V was trimmed by 6 bases and J by 4 bases, leaving 5 bases between them. The V gene's germline CDR1 is SQVTM and CDR2 ANQGSEA. This CDR3 comprises 10 residues. The CDR3 bases are TGCAGCGTAACAGCAGATACGCAGTATTTT. Translating it yields CSVTADTQYF.

CDR3 DNA sequence: TGTGCCAGCAGTTACTCGTCGGGACACCTCAATGAGCAGTTCTTC. It is translated as CASSYSSGHLNEQFF. This rearrangement joins TRBV6-5 to TRBJ2-1; D is possibly TRBD1 (6 bases). Germline V CDR1 and CDR2: MNHEY, SVGAGI. This CDR3 spans 15 amino acids. Trimming left V 0 bases short and J 6 bases short, with 12 bases between.

Many counts were recorded for this clonotype. This chain joins TRBV4-2 and TRBJ2-3, with D perhaps matching TRBD1 (6 bases). This CDR3 spans 15 amino acids. V was pared by 5 bases and J by 4 bases, with 16 bases between. CDR1 is LGHNA, CDR2 YNFKEQ, per germline. The CDR3, as DNA: TGTGCCAGCAGCGAATCCTCAGGGGCCGCAGATACGCAGTATTTT. Residues: CASSESSGAADTQYF.

The rearrangement joins TRBV30 to TRBJ2-1, with 13 bases lining up with TRBD2. This CDR3 contains 16 residues. Unmatched junction bases numbered 8, after V lost 8 bases and J lost 1 base. Germline CDR1 GTSNPN, CDR2 SVGIG (reference sequence). The CDR3 is CAALETSGRSYNEQFF. In DNA form, the CDR3 reads TGTGCCGCACTCGAGACTAGCGGGAGGTCCTACAATGAGCAGTTCTTC.

This chain connects TRBV4-1 to TRBJ2-3, with 11 nucleotides matching TRBD2. The junction had 2 bases not matched to a gene; V was cut back by 0 bases and J by 3 bases. Looked up from germline, CDR1 is MGHRA and CDR2 is YSYEKL. The CDR3 length is 16 residues. The CDR3: CASSQDPSGRTDTQYF. The DNA of the CDR3 is TGCGCCAGCAGCCAAGATCCTAGCGGGAGGACAGATACGCAGTATTTT.

This clonotype was seen more than once but under ten times. The V and J genes are TRBV11-1 and TRBJ2-2, with D unresolved. Germline CDR1 and CDR2: SGHAT and FQDESV (reference sequence). The CDR3 runs to 14 residues. V dropped 5 bases and J dropped 6 bases, with 13 bases sitting between them. The CDR3 sequence: CASSPNPPPGELFF. The CDR3 region has the DNA TGTGCCAGCAGCCCTAACCCTCCTCCCGGGGAGCTGTTTTTT.

This chain uses TRBV7-6 with TRBJ1-6, with 7 nucleotides matching TRBD1. The germline V gene encodes CDR1 SGHVS and CDR2 FNYEAQ. The CDR3 runs to 15 residues. Trimming cost V 0 bases and J 5 bases; bases outside gene matches: 1. The CDR3 is CASSLAGTDNSPLHF. The CDR3, as DNA: TGTGCCAGCAGCTTAGCCGGGACAGATAATTCACCCCTCCACTTT.

This clonotype has more than one count but fewer than ten. V and J are TRBV20-1 and TRBJ1-1, with TRBD1 matching over 10 bases. V lost 3 bases to trimming and J lost 3 bases; unmatched junction nucleotides: 10. CDR3 length: 16 amino acids. Germline V gene lookup returns CDR1 DFQATT and CDR2 SNEGSKA (reference sequence). The CDR3 DNA reads TGCAGTGCTAGGGACCGGGACAGGGGCCTTCACACTGAAGCTTTCTTT. It encodes CSARDRDRGLHTEAFF.

This clonotype was seen many times. This sequence joins TRBV28 and TRBJ2-7, with D hard to call. CDR3 length: 11 amino acids. The V and J ends lost 5 bases and 3 bases respectively, with 5 bases between them. Per germline, CDR1 MDHEN and CDR2 SYDVKM. This CDR3 is CASSHNYEQYF. The CDR3 nucleotides are TGTGCCAGCAGTCATAACTACGAGCAGTACTTC.

The chain carries TRBV20-1 and TRBJ2-3; unclear D gene. Trimming stripped 5 bases from V and 4 bases from J, with 16 bases between. CDR1 and CDR2 from the germline V gene are DFQATT and SNEGSKA (reference sequence). The CDR3 length is 14 residues. In DNA form, the CDR3 reads TGCAGTGCTGCGTCGGTGGTCGGGTCAGATACGCAGTATTTT. It codes for CSAASVVGSDTQYF.